This T cell receptor beta chain was sequenced in a study of cytomegalovirus exposure and HLA in healthy donors. Regarding the study as a whole: Analyses of presence/absence relied on an assumption of roughly uniform sequencing depth across donors. In a later analysis, a genetic analysis reported fewer productive-TCR N-insertions in an Asian-associated ancestry cluster than the cohort average.

As for this clone: No antigen is known for it.

Primers included in the PCR were 60 Vbeta and 13 Jbeta primers. TCRdb keeps only in-frame clones here, not all; method: immunoSEQ multiplex PCR. The sample contains some 160,000 clones, 80% to 90% of which appear only once. Material for sequencing was PBMCs. The sequence was obtained from a man aged 45 to 65 in good health and CMV-seropositive.

The CDR3 region is CASSPGLAGAGELFF. The CDR3 DNA reads TGTGCCAGCAGCCCAGGACTAGCGGGAGCCGGGGAGCTGTTTTTT. The chain links TRBV7-9 to TRBJ2-2; TRBD2 agrees at 13 bases. Trimming at V came to 5 bases and at J to 6 bases, leaving 3 bases not matched to a gene. There are 15 residues in the CDR3. Germline loops: CDR1 SEHNR, CDR2 FQNEAQ (reference sequence).